The 22 T cell receptor beta chains in this list originate from one sample, sequenced in a study of CXCR3 chemokines and chemotherapy response in bladder cancer. TCRdb reanalysed the PCR reads using MiXCR and keeps one entry per CDR3 protein. Among nearly 9,000 distinct CDR3 sequences, 20% to 25% were seen once, and the ten largest hold 8.8%. Sample collection occurred from a patient whose treatment included neoadjuvant chemotherapy. These receptors came from a human donor with bladder cancer that did not respond to neoadjuvant chemotherapy.

A few counts support this clonotype. The rearrangement joins TRBV20-1 to TRBJ1-5, with D hard to call. Trimming took off 3 bases at V and 1 base at J, with 10 bases between the two ends. This CDR3 comprises 14 residues. Germline loops: CDR1 DFQATT, CDR2 SNEGSKA (reference sequence). The CDR3 protein is CSARAGNSNQPQHF. DNA of the CDR3: TGCAGTGCTAGGGCGGGCAACAGCAATCAGCCCCAGCATTTT.

This clonotype is medium-sized by share. Here the CDR3 reads CASSLDGNTDTQYF. The CDR3 nucleotides read TGTGCCAGCAGCTTAGATGGCAACACAGATACGCAGTATTTT. This chain connects TRBV7-2 to TRBJ2-3; unclear D gene. The V gene lost 1 base and the J gene lost 2 bases, with 7 bases spanning the gap. There are 14 residues in the CDR3. Per germline, CDR1 SGHTA and CDR2 FQGNSA.

Comments on this clonotype: Given a far larger clone just one base away, this is likely a sequencing read error. The rearrangement links TRBV6-2 or TRBV6-3 to TRBJ2-1; the D gene is possibly TRBD1 (6 bases). V lost 6 bases and J 10 bases, leaving 13 bases between the germline ends. The CDR3 has 12 residues. The V gene's germline CDR1 is MNHEY and CDR2 SVGEGT. In DNA form, the CDR3 reads TGTGCCAGCAGGTTACAGGGTATCGAGCAGTTCTTC. It yields the protein CASRLQGIEQFF.

For this clonotype: A far larger clone is just one base off, so this is likely a read error. The chain combines TRBV10-3 with TRBJ1-2, with D possibly being TRBD1 (5 bases). The germline V and J ends were trimmed by 3 bases and 7 bases, with 12 bases remaining between them. The CDR3 length is 13 residues. The germline CDR1 and CDR2 sequences are ENHRY and SYGVKD. As DNA, the CDR3 is TGTGCCATCAGTGAAGCGGGGCGTAGTGGCTACACCTTC. This translates into CAISEAGRSGYTF.

The sample holds a few counts of this clonotype. The rearrangement joins TRBV20-1 to TRBJ2-3; 7 bases are shared with TRBD1. The germline V gene has CDR1 DFQATT and CDR2 SNEGSKA (reference sequence). V trimming: 2 bases; J trimming: 6 bases; junction bases outside the gene matches: 5. The CDR3 is 13 amino acids. The CDR3 region has the DNA TGCAGTGCTAGAAGGGGGCCGGAGGATACGCAGTATTTT. This codes for CSARRGPEDTQYF.

Points on this clonotype: With a far larger clone one base away, a read error is the likely cause. V usage is TRBV7-2 and J usage is TRBJ2-7; 8 positions agree with TRBD1. The end of the DNA is better explained by TRBJ2-4, so the J call may be wrong. Germline V gene lookup returns CDR1 SGHTA and CDR2 FQGNSA. The CDR3 sequence is 15 residues long. The CDR3 sequence: CASSLVQGARDIQYF. CDR3 DNA: TGTGCCAGCAGCTTAGTTCAGGGGGCCAGGGACATTCAGTACTTC.

This clonotype came up once. A far larger clone is a single base away, which makes a read error likely. The gene calls are TRBV10-3 and TRBJ1-1, with TRBD1 as a possible D gene (6 bases). Germline V gene data show CDR1 as ENHRY and CDR2 as SYGVKD. The CDR3 totals 14 residues. V was cut by 3 bases and J by 3 bases, with 11 bases left in between. The CDR3 region has the DNA TGTGCCATCAGTGAAAGGGGGAGAGACACTGAAGCTTTCTTT. Its protein is CAISERGRDTEAFF.

This clonotype was seen a handful of times. The rearrangement joins TRBV4-1 to TRBJ2-1; 13 bases are a match to TRBD2. This CDR3 contains 15 residues. From germline, CDR1 is MGHRA and CDR2 YSYEKL. Unmatched junction bases numbered 4, after V lost 3 bases and J lost 8 bases. The chain's CDR3 is CASSHRLAGGHEQFF. The CDR3, as DNA: TGCGCCAGCAGCCACCGACTAGCGGGGGGCCATGAGCAGTTCTTC.

Note on this clonotype: A far more abundant clone sits one base away, making this likely a read error. The J gene is TRBJ2-3, the V gene TRBV7-2, with D perhaps TRBD1 (6 bases). Germline lookup yields CDR1 SGHTA and CDR2 FQGNSA. V lost 1 base to trimming and J lost 4 bases, with 12 bases between them. The CDR3 has 15 amino acids. CDR3 sequence reads: CASSLVGHRADTQYF. The CDR3 DNA follows: TGTGCCAGCAGCTTAGTTGGGCACAGGGCAGATACGCAGTATTTT.

This clonotype has a count of ten or more. The V call is TRBV18, the J call TRBJ2-2; D might be TRBD1 or TRBD2, each matching 5 bases. In germline, CDR1 is KGHSH, CDR2 LQKENI. Trimming left V 4 bases short and J 5 bases short, with 29 bases between. This CDR3 spans 20 amino acids. The CDR3 bases are TGTGCCAGCTCACTAGCGTCTGCCAGATCACTCTCCTGGGGGACCGGGGAGCTGTTTTTT. Translating gives CASSLASARSLSWGTGELFF.

There are many counts of this clonotype. This chain connects TRBV24-1 to TRBJ2-7; D is uncertain. V was cut by 1 base and J by 0 bases, with 9 bases left in between. There are 15 residues in the CDR3. The germline gives CDR1 KGHDR, CDR2 SFDVKD. CDR3 sequence reads: CATSDFDGISYEQYF. CDR3 coding DNA: TGTGCCACCAGTGATTTCGACGGAATCTCCTACGAGCAGTACTTC.

In regard to this clonotype: This likely came from a read error, as a far larger clone is one base away. This rearrangement joins TRBV6-1 to TRBJ1-5, with D unresolved. CDR1 and CDR2 from the germline V gene are MNHNS and SASEGT. The CDR3 is made up of 13 amino acids. The DNA for the CDR3 is TGTACCAGCAGCCAGGAGGGCGGTCAGCCCCAGCATTTT. It specifies CTSSQEGGQPQHF.

This chain uses TRBV20-1 with TRBJ2-1; tentatively, D is TRBD1 (6 bases). Judging by the DNA end, TRBJ1-2 fits better; the J call may be wrong. CDR1 is DFQATT and CDR2 is SNEGSKA in the germline V gene (reference sequence). CDR3 length equals 12 residues. The chain's CDR3 is CSARRTDYGYTF. The CDR3 coding sequence is TGCAGTGCTAGAAGGACAGACTATGGCTACACCTTC.

Relative to its sample, this clonotype is medium-sized. The chain uses TRBV29-1 and TRBJ1-4; D remains unclear. The germline gives CDR1 SQVTM, CDR2 ANQGSEA. CDR3 length equals 13 residues. V dropped 4 bases and J dropped 6 bases, with 12 bases sitting between them. Here the CDR3 reads CSVVGQEDEKLFF. CDR3 bases: TGCAGCGTTGTTGGGCAGGAAGATGAAAAACTGTTTTTT.

This clonotype was seen many times. This chain links TRBV20-1 with TRBJ1-1; D is uncertain. This CDR3 is built from 13 residues. V was trimmed by 3 bases and J by 5 bases, leaving 13 bases between them. In germline, CDR1 is DFQATT, CDR2 SNEGSKA (reference sequence). The DNA of the CDR3 is TGCAGTGCTAGTTCGGGAACGACGACTGAAGCTTTCTTT. Translation gives CSASSGTTTEAFF.

This clonotype was counted between two and nine times. The genes are TRBV20-1 and TRBJ2-3, with TRBD2 matching over 7 bases. J was trimmed by 1 base and V by 6 bases; bases with no gene match: 10. This CDR3 is built from 15 residues. Germline V gives CDR1 DFQATT, CDR2 SNEGSKA (reference sequence). Here the CDR3 DNA reads TGCAGTGCCCCCGATTTGGGGGGGGGCACAGATACGCAGTATTTT. This sequence encodes CSAPDLGGGTDTQYF.

As to this clonotype: A far bigger clonotype differs at one base, so this is likely a read error. This sequence joins TRBV6-2 or TRBV6-3 and TRBJ2-1; TRBD2 aligns across 7 bases. This CDR3 region has 16 residues. The trim removed 0 bases at V and 12 bases at J, leaving 14 bases unmatched. Looked up from germline, CDR1 is MNHEY and CDR2 is SVGEGT. DNA of the CDR3: TGTGCCAGCAGTTACTCTGGGGTTCTAGTTTGGGGGGGGCAGTTCTTC. It codes for CASSYSGVLVWGGQFF.

This clonotype has more than one count but fewer than ten. V is TRBV2 and J is TRBJ2-5, with 9 positions matching TRBD2. V shed 4 bases and J 5 bases; nucleotides not matched to a gene: 5. Germline V gene sequence: CDR1 SNHLY, CDR2 FYNNEI. The CDR3 loop spans 14 amino acids. CDR3 bases: TGTGCCAGCAGTGCCCGACTAGCGGAGGAGACCCAGTACTTC. It yields the protein CASSARLAEETQYF.

This clonotype was observed at least ten times. The chain joins TRBV6-1 to TRBJ2-7; D uncertain. CDR1 is MNHNS and CDR2 is SASEGT in the germline V gene. Trimming removed 4 bases from V and 2 bases from J, with 9 bases in between. The CDR3 is 13 residues long. This chain's CDR3 is CASSVAATYEQYF. Here the CDR3 DNA reads TGTGCCAGCAGTGTGGCGGCGACCTACGAGCAGTACTTC.

By share, this clonotype ranks as medium-sized. The rearrangement links TRBV6-1 to TRBJ1-1; tentatively, D is TRBD1 (5 bases). The CDR3 has 15 residues. The V end was cut by 3 bases, the J end by 0 bases, with 11 bases between. Germline loops: CDR1 MNHNS, CDR2 SASEGT. CDR3 loop: CASSELRAMNTEAFF. The CDR3 DNA sequence: TGTGCCAGCAGTGAGCTCAGGGCGATGAACACTGAAGCTTTCTTT.

The CDR3 DNA reads as TGTGCCACCTCACAGGGGTCAGGCTACACCTTC. Translation gives CATSQGSGYTF. The genes are TRBV15 and TRBJ2-1; TRBD1 aligns across 7 bases. The J call may be faulty, since TRBJ1-2 better matches the DNA end. This CDR3 region has 11 residues. Germline assignment: CDR1 LNHNV and CDR2 YYDKDF (reference sequence).

At least ten counts were recorded for this clonotype. V and J are TRBV15 and TRBJ1-2, with D perhaps matching TRBD1 (5 bases). Trimming took 2 bases from V and 5 from J, leaving 9 bases between them. Germline V gene sequence: CDR1 LNHNV, CDR2 YYDKDF (reference sequence). The CDR3 is 13 amino acids. The CDR3 loop reads CATSRSGGYGYTF. CDR3 DNA sequence: TGTGCCACCAGCAGAAGCGGGGGTTATGGCTACACCTTC.